These 27 T cell receptor beta chains came from one sample sequenced in a study of blood T cell repertoires in COVID-19. Produced via immunoSEQ multiplex PCR; TCRdb's table is partial and in-frame only. Seen here are about 230,000 clones, 80% to 90% observed once, and the top ten hold approximately 1.3%. The sample taken for sequencing was peripheral blood. These receptors were collected from a woman aged 40 to 55 who had recovered from COVID-19.

The CDR3 region has the DNA TGTGCCAGCAGCCGGGTGGCGGACTTCTACGAGCAGTACTTC. It is translated as CASSRVADFYEQYF. The chain carries TRBV28 and TRBJ2-7; maybe TRBD2 (5 bases). The V gene lost 6 bases and the J gene lost 3 bases, with 15 bases spanning the gap. The CDR3 has 14 residues. Germline V gene sequence: CDR1 MDHEN, CDR2 SYDVKM.

The chain employs TRBV3-1 (or the pseudogene TRBV3-2) and TRBJ1-6; D might be TRBD1 (5 bases). This CDR3 comprises 15 residues. Germline CDR1 reads LGHDT; CDR2 reads YNNKEL (reference sequence). V was cut by 6 bases and J by 5 bases, with 14 bases left in between. The CDR3 here is CASSRDPGDNSPLHF. The CDR3 DNA is TGTGCCAGCAGTCGTGACCCGGGGGATAATTCACCCCTCCACTTT.

The chain employs TRBV7-2 and TRBJ2-1, with D perhaps TRBD2 (6 bases). Germline values: CDR1 SGHTA, CDR2 FQGNSA. V shed 1 base and J shed 0 bases, with 13 bases lying between them. There are 17 residues in the CDR3. The CDR3 reads CASSLDSRGISYNEQFF. CDR3 in DNA: TGTGCCAGCAGCTTAGATTCCCGGGGGATCTCCTACAATGAGCAGTTCTTC. Full variable domain (rest looked up from reference TRBV7-2 and TRBJ2-1): GAGVSQSPSNKVTEKGKDVELRCDPISGHTALYWYRQSLGQGLEFLIYFQGNSAPDKSGLPSDRFSAERTGGSVSTLTIQRTQQEDSAVYLCASSLDSRGISYNEQFFGPGTRLTVL.

The chain recombines TRBV10-3 with TRBJ2-3; D gene ambiguous. The V end lost 0 bases, the J end lost 8 bases, and 9 bases lay between the germline ends. Germline CDR1 reads ENHRY; CDR2 reads SYGVKD. The CDR3 runs 13 residues. The CDR3 here is CAISESEAGTQYF. CDR3 nucleotides: TGTGCCATCAGTGAGTCCGAAGCAGGTACGCAGTATTTT.

This chain joins TRBV6-1 and TRBJ1-4; 7 nucleotides match TRBD1. In germline, CDR1 is MNHNS, CDR2 SASEGT. V was clipped by 1 base and J by 8 bases; unmatched bases: 4. The CDR3 consists of 14 residues. The chain's CDR3 is CASSEGQGGEKLFF. The CDR3 DNA is TGTGCCAGCAGTGAAGGACAGGGTGGCGAAAAACTGTTTTTT.

The V gene is TRBV4-3, the J gene TRBJ1-5, with D tentatively TRBD1 (6 bases). Per the germline V gene, CDR1 is LGHNA and CDR2 is YSLEER. The CDR3 consists of 17 residues. V lost 0 bases, J lost 7 bases, and 19 bases lay in between. The DNA for the CDR3 is TGCGCCAGCAGCCAAGATCTCGTTAGGGGGGGCTTGCAGCCCCAGCATTTT. It codes for CASSQDLVRGGLQPQHF.

This sequence joins TRBV2 and TRBJ2-7; D possibly corresponds to TRBD1 (7 bases). CDR3 size: 11 residues. V was cut by 7 bases and J by 4 bases, with 8 bases left in between. Germline CDR1 and CDR2: SNHLY and FYNNEI. The CDR3 here is CASTGGYEQYF. CDR3 in DNA: TGTGCCAGCACAGGGGGGTACGAGCAGTACTTC. The full variable domain, in which reference TRBV2 and TRBJ2-7 provide the parts outside the CDR3, is EPEVTQTPSHQVTQMGQEVILRCVPISNHLYFYWYRQILGQKVEFLVSFYNNEISEKSEIFDDQFSVERPDGSNFTLKIRSTKLEDSAMYFCASTGGYEQYFGPGTRLTVT.

The genes are TRBV6-5 and TRBJ2-2, with 10 bases that match TRBD2. This CDR3 comprises 14 residues. The germline gives CDR1 MNHEY, CDR2 SVGAGI. The V and J ends lost 5 bases and 5 bases, in that order; junction bases with no gene match: 2. In nucleotides, the CDR3 is TGTGCCAGCAGTATTAGCGGGGGGACCGGGGAGCTGTTTTTT. Translated: CASSISGGTGELFF.

The rearrangement uses TRBV19 and TRBJ1-2, with TRBD1 identical over 9 bases. Trimming cost V 9 bases and J 7 bases; bases outside gene matches: 12. The length of the CDR3 is 14 residues. Germline-derived CDR1 and CDR2 are LNHDA and SQIVND (reference sequence). The CDR3 DNA reads as TGTGCCAGCCAGAGACAGGGGGTTCTGAGTGGCTACACCTTC. The encoded protein is CASQRQGVLSGYTF. Looking up the rest from reference TRBV19 and TRBJ1-2 gives the full variable domain: DGGITQSPKYLFRKEGQNVTLSCEQNLNHDAMYWYRQDPGQGLRLIYYSQIVNDFQKGDIAEGYSVSREKKESFPLTVTSAQKNPTAFYLCASQRQGVLSGYTFGSGTRLTVV.

The J gene is TRBJ1-1, the V gene TRBV29-1; perhaps TRBD1 as D (5 bases). The V gene's germline CDR1 is SQVTM and CDR2 ANQGSEA. CDR3 size: 13 residues. Deletions cut 5 bases from V and 0 bases from J, with 10 bases between. The CDR3 DNA reads TGCAGCGTTTTGTTGGGGCTGAACACTGAAGCTTTCTTT. Translated, it gives CSVLLGLNTEAFF.

This clone was found once. The rearrangement links TRBV27 to TRBJ2-1; 9 nucleotides align to TRBD2. Germline CDR1 MNHEY, CDR2 SMNVEV (reference sequence). Trimming cost V 6 bases and J 0 bases; bases outside gene matches: 6. The CDR3 consists of 16 residues. The CDR3 sequence is CASRKSSGSSYNEQFF. The CDR3 DNA follows: TGTGCCAGCAGAAAAAGTAGCGGGAGCTCCTACAATGAGCAGTTCTTC.

The chain employs TRBV5-1 and TRBJ1-2; TRBD1 agrees at 8 bases. V lost 1 base and J lost 7; bases outside the gene matches: 9. In germline, CDR1 is SGHRS, CDR2 YFSETQ. The CDR3 sequence is 15 residues long. CDR3 sequence (DNA): TGCGCCAGCAGCTTGCCCCAAGGACAGGGAGGTGGCTACACCTTC. Residues: CASSLPQGQGGGYTF.

This sequence joins TRBV6-6 and TRBJ1-5; 7 positions match TRBD1. This CDR3 comprises 13 residues. V lost 6 bases and J lost 2; bases outside the gene matches: 1. Germline CDR1 is MNHNY and CDR2 is SVGAGI (reference sequence). The CDR3 loop is CASSGTGNQPQHF. CDR3 nucleotides: TGTGCCAGCAGCGGGACAGGCAATCAGCCCCAGCATTTT.

The V gene is TRBV6-2 or TRBV6-3, the J gene TRBJ1-1; D is unresolved. This CDR3 contains 13 residues. From germline, CDR1 is MNHEY and CDR2 SVGEGT. The V gene lost 0 bases and the J gene lost 3 bases, with 5 bases spanning the gap. CDR3 nucleotides: TGTGCCAGCAGTTACTCCGGGTACACTGAAGCTTTCTTT. Its protein is CASSYSGYTEAFF.

This chain uses TRBV2 with TRBJ1-5, with D maybe TRBD1 (5 bases). Germline CDR1 SNHLY, CDR2 FYNNEI. The V end was cut by 4 bases, the J end by 6 bases, with 10 bases between. The CDR3 has 13 residues. The DNA for the CDR3 is TGTGCCAGCAGTGTTACAGGACCTCAGCCCCAGCATTTT. It codes for CASSVTGPQPQHF. The full variable domain, with the rest looked up from reference TRBV2 and TRBJ1-5, is EPEVTQTPSHQVTQMGQEVILRCVPISNHLYFYWYRQILGQKVEFLVSFYNNEISEKSEIFDDQFSVERPDGSNFTLKIRSTKLEDSAMYFCASSVTGPQPQHFGDGTRLSIL.

The chain employs TRBV28 and TRBJ2-1; weak D call: TRBD2 (6 bases). This CDR3 comprises 11 residues. CDR1 is MDHEN, CDR2 SYDVKM, per germline. Trimming pared 8 bases from V and 7 bases from J, leaving 9 bases between. The CDR3 here is CASSSGNEQFF. For the CDR3, the DNA is TGTGCCAGCTCAAGCGGGAATGAGCAGTTCTTC. The whole variable domain, remainder taken from reference TRBV28 and TRBJ2-1, is DVKVTQSSRYLVKRTGEKVFLECVQDMDHENMFWYRQDPGLGLRLIYFSYDVKMKEKGDIPEGYSVSREKKERFSLILESASTNQTSMYLCASSSGNEQFFGPGTRLTVL.

This clone was picked up a small number of times. The CDR3 here is CASSVELGTSGTGELFF. The CDR3 bases are TGTGCCAGCAGCGTAGAACTAGGGACTAGCGGCACCGGGGAGCTGTTTTTT. The chain carries TRBV9 and TRBJ2-2, with 11 bases that match TRBD2. The CDR3 has 17 amino acids. J was trimmed by 4 bases and V by 0 bases; bases with no gene match: 5. The germline V gene has CDR1 SGDLS and CDR2 YYNGEE.

The genes are TRBV2 and TRBJ1-5, with D tentatively TRBD1 (5 bases). The CDR3 has 13 residues. Germline-derived CDR1 and CDR2 are SNHLY and FYNNEI. Trimming stripped 7 bases from V and 12 bases from J, with 19 bases between. The CDR3 is CASTTTREGRQHF. The CDR3, as DNA: TGTGCCAGCACGACTACCAGGGAGGGTCGCCAGCATTTT.

The J gene is TRBJ1-2, the V gene TRBV3-1 (or the pseudogene TRBV3-2), with TRBD1 identical over 7 bases. Unmatched junction bases numbered 6, after V lost 4 bases and J lost 4 bases. This CDR3 is built from 14 residues. Per germline, CDR1 LGHDT and CDR2 YNNKEL (reference sequence). The CDR3: CASSPRQGGYGYTF. Here the CDR3 DNA reads TGTGCCAGCAGCCCCAGACAGGGCGGCTATGGCTACACCTTC.

The chain recombines TRBV14 with TRBJ2-3; the match to TRBD1 covers 7 bases. CDR3 length equals 15 residues. Germline V gene sequence: CDR1 SGHDN, CDR2 FVKESK. J was trimmed by 2 bases and V by 1 base; bases with no gene match: 3. In DNA form, the CDR3 reads TGTGCCAGCAGCCAAGTACAGGGGCCCACAGATACGCAGTATTTT. Its translation: CASSQVQGPTDTQYF.

The J gene is TRBJ1-2, the V gene TRBV5-1; TRBD1 agrees at 9 bases. Germline V gene sequence: CDR1 SGHRS, CDR2 YFSETQ. Unmatched junction bases numbered 7, after V lost 4 bases and J lost 0 bases. This CDR3 is 16 amino acids long. The CDR3 coding sequence is TGCGCCAGCAGCAATCAAGGGACAGGGTCTAACTATGGCTACACCTTC. It translates to CASSNQGTGSNYGYTF.

This clone was detected once. V gene TRBV6-2 or TRBV6-3 combines with J gene TRBJ1-6; D unresolved. V shed 2 bases and J shed 11 bases, with 13 bases lying between them. CDR1 is MNHEY, CDR2 SVGEGT, per germline. The CDR3 runs to 14 residues. In DNA form, the CDR3 reads TGTGCCAGCAGTTACCCGGGTGAAGTGGCACCCCTCCACTTT. It specifies CASSYPGEVAPLHF.

The rearrangement uses TRBV7-2 and TRBJ2-3; 12 bases are shared with TRBD2. Per germline, CDR1 SGHTA and CDR2 FQGNSA. V trimming: 5 bases; J trimming: 4 bases; junction bases outside the gene matches: 4. The CDR3 consists of 15 residues. The CDR3 coding sequence is TGTGCCAGCAGCCAGACTAGCGGGGGTGCAGATACGCAGTATTTT. Its translation: CASSQTSGGADTQYF.

There are a few counts of this clone. The chain has TRBV5-1 and TRBJ2-7; 8 bases map to TRBD1. The CDR3 is 15 residues long. The J segment lost 5 bases and the V segment lost 0 bases, leaving 7 bases of the junction unmatched. Germline CDR1 reads SGHRS; CDR2 reads YFSETQ. The DNA of the CDR3 is TGCGCCAGCAGCTTGGTTATGGGACAGGCGGACGAGCAGTACTTC. It yields the protein CASSLVMGQADEQYF.

Turning to this clone: This CDR3 is also generated by other DNA sequences in the sample. CDR3 residues: CASSLGGTYEQYF. CDR3 in DNA: TGTGCCAGCAGTCTCGGTGGTACCTACGAGCAGTACTTC. The gene calls are TRBV12-3 or TRBV12-4 and TRBJ2-7; D remains unclear. This CDR3 is 13 amino acids long. Trimming took 5 bases from V and 2 from J, leaving 10 bases between them.

The rearrangement uses TRBV29-1 and TRBJ2-3; the D gene is possibly TRBD1 (6 bases). This CDR3 has 15 amino acids. The V gene lost 7 bases and the J gene lost 4 bases, with 21 bases spanning the gap. CDR1 is SQVTM and CDR2 is ANQGSEA in the germline V gene. CDR3 nucleotides: TGCAGCGCGATCACACCGGGACAAGAGCCAGATACGCAGTATTTT. Translation gives CSAITPGQEPDTQYF.

The V call is TRBV5-4, the J call TRBJ1-1; TRBD1 aligns across 7 bases. Germline CDR1 is SGHNT and CDR2 is YYREEE (reference sequence). V gave up 5 bases and J gave up 1 base; unmatched junction bases: 8. The CDR3 loop spans 15 amino acids. The CDR3 DNA reads TGTGCCAGCAGGCTAATGGGACAGACGAACACTGAAGCTTTCTTT. It translates to CASRLMGQTNTEAFF.